The sequence of this T cell receptor beta chain was determined in a study of beta chain features in type 1 diabetes. As to this clone: Its antigen is undetermined.

Reverse transcribing all isolated RNA meant expressed TCRB transcripts were sequenced. Sequencing used immunoSEQ multiplex PCR; TCRdb keeps in-frame clones, though not all of them. The table has 600,000 or so clones, over 12% seen once. This CDR3 spans 12 amino acids. V was clipped by 5 bases and J by 4 bases, with 11 bases between them. The germline V gene has CDR1 SQVTM and CDR2 ANQGSEA. Points from the study as a whole: Moderate but significant shortening of TCRB CDR3s was recorded in all four CD4+ subsets from Type 1 diabetes patients.

The chain links TRBV29-1 to TRBJ1-2; D uncertain. The sample consisted of naive CD4+ T cells from blood. The origin of this receptor is a man aged 18 to 29 with type 1 diabetes. The CDR3 nucleotides are TGCAGCGTTCAATCAGTGACCTATGGCTACACCTTC. Residues: CSVQSVTYGYTF.